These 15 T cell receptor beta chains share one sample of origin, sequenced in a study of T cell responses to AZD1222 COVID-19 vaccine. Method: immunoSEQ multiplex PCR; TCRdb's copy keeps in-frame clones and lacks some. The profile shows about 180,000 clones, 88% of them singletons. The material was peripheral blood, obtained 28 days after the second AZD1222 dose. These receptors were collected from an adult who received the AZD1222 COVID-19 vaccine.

The DNA for the CDR3 is TGTGCCAGCAGCTTGGAACAGGGAATAGCAGATACGCAGTATTTT. Amino acids: CASSLEQGIADTQYF. The chain has TRBV5-4 and TRBJ2-3; TRBD1 is a possible D gene (6 bases). The CDR3 extends over 15 amino acids. Trimming took 0 bases from V and 4 from J, leaving 12 bases between them. CDR1 is SGHNT, CDR2 YYREEE, per germline (reference sequence).

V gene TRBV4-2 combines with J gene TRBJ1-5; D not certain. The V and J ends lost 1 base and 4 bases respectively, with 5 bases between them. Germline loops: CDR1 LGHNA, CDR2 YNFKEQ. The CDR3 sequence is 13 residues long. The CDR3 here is CASSQGENQPQHF. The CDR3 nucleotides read TGTGCCAGCAGCCAAGGGGAGAATCAGCCCCAGCATTTT.

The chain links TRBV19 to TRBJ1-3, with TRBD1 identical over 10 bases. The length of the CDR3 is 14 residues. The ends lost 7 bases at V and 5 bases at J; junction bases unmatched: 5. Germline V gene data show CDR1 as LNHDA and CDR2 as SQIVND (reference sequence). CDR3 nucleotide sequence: TGTGCCAGTAACGGACAGGGGGTCCGAAACACCATATATTTT. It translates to CASNGQGVRNTIYF.

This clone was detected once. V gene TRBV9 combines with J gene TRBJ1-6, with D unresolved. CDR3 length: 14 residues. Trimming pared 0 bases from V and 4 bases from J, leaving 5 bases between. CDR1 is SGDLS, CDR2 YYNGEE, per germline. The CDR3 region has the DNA TGTGCCAGCAGCGTAGGGGTGTATAATTCACCCCTCCACTTT. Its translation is CASSVGVYNSPLHF.

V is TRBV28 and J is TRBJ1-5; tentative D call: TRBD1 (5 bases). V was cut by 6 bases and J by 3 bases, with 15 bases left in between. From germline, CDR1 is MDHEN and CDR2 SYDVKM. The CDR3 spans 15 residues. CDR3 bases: TGTGCCAGCAGCCTCGTGGGACGACTCAATCAGCCCCAGCATTTT. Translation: CASSLVGRLNQPQHF.

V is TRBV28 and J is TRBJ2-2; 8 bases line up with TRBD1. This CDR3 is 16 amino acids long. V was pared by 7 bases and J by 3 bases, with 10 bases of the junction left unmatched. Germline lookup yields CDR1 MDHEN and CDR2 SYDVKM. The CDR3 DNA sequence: TGTGCCAGCACCCCTCGGGGACAGGTGGACACCGGGGAGCTGTTTTTT. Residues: CASTPRGQVDTGELFF.

This CDR3 is CASSPPVTYEQYF. Here the CDR3 DNA reads TGTGCCAGCAGCCCCCCAGTGACCTACGAGCAGTACTTC. J is TRBJ2-7 and V is TRBV7-8; D gene unclear. Trimming removed 5 bases from V and 2 bases from J, with 10 bases in between. CDR1 SGHVS and CDR2 FQNEAQ come from the germline V gene. The length of the CDR3 is 13 residues. The whole variable domain, remainder taken from reference TRBV7-8 and TRBJ2-7, is GAGVSQSPRYKVAKRGQDVALRCDPISGHVSLFWYQQALGQGPEFLTYFQNEAQLDKSGLPSDRFFAERPEGSVSTLKIQRTQQEDSAVYLCASSPPVTYEQYFGPGTRLTVT.

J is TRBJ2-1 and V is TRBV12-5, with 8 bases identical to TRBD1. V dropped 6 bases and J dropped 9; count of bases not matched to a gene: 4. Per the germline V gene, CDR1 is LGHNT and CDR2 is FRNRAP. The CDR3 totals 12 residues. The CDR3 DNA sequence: TGTGCTAGTGGGTCTGACAGGGGTGAGCAGTTCTTC. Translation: CASGSDRGEQFF.

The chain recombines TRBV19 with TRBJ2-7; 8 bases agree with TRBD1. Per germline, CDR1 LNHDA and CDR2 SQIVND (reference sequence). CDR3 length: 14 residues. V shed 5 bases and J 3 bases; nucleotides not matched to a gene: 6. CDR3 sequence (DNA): TGTGCCAGTAGTCGACAGGGGCTGGGCTACGAGCAGTACTTC. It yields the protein CASSRQGLGYEQYF.

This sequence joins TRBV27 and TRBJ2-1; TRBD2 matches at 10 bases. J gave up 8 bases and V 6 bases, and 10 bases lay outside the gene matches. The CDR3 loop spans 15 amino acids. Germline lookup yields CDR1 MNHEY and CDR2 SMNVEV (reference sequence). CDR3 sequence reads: CASSLASGRGDEQFF. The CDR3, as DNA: TGTGCCAGCAGCTTAGCGAGCGGGAGGGGCGATGAGCAGTTCTTC.

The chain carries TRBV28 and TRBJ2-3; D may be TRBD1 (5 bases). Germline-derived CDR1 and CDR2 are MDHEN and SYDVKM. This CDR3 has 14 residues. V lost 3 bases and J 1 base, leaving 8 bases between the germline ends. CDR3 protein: CASSFGRGTDTQYF. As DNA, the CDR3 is TGTGCCAGCAGTTTCGGCAGGGGCACAGATACGCAGTATTTT. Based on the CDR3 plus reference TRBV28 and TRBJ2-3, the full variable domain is DVKVTQSSRYLVKRTGEKVFLECVQDMDHENMFWYRQDPGLGLRLIYFSYDVKMKEKGDIPEGYSVSREKKERFSLILESASTNQTSMYLCASSFGRGTDTQYFGPGTRLTVL.

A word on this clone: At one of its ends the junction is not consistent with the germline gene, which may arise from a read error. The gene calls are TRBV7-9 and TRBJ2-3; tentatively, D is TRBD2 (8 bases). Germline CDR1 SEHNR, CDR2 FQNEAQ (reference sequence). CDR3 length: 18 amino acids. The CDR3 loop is CASRLGGQAGGGTDTQYF. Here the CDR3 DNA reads TGTGCCAGCAGGTTAGGTGGACAGGCCGGGGGGGGCACAGATACGCAGTATTTT.

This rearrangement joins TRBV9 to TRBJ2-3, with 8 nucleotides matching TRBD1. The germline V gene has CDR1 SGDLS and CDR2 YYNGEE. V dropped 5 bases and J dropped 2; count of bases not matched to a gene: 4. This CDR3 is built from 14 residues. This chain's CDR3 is CASSGQGFTDTQYF. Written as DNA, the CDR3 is TGTGCCAGCAGTGGACAGGGATTCACAGATACGCAGTATTTT.

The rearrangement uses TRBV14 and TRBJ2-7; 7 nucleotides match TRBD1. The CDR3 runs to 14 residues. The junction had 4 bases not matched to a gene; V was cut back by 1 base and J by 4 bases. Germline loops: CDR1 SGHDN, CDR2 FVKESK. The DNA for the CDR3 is TGTGCCAGCAGCCAAGCCCCAGGGGGATACGAGCAGTACTTC. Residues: CASSQAPGGYEQYF. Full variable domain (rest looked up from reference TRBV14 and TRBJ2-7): EAGVTQFPSHSVIEKGQTVTLRCDPISGHDNLYWYRRVMGKEIKFLLHFVKESKQDESGMPNNRFLAERTGGTYSTLKVQPAELEDSGVYFCASSQAPGGYEQYFGPGTRLTVT.

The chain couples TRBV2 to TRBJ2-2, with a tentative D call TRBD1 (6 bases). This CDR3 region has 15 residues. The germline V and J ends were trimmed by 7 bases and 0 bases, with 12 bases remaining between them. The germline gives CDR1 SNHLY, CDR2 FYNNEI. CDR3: CASIKTGANTGELFF. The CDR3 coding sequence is TGTGCCAGCATTAAGACAGGAGCGAACACCGGGGAGCTGTTTTTT.